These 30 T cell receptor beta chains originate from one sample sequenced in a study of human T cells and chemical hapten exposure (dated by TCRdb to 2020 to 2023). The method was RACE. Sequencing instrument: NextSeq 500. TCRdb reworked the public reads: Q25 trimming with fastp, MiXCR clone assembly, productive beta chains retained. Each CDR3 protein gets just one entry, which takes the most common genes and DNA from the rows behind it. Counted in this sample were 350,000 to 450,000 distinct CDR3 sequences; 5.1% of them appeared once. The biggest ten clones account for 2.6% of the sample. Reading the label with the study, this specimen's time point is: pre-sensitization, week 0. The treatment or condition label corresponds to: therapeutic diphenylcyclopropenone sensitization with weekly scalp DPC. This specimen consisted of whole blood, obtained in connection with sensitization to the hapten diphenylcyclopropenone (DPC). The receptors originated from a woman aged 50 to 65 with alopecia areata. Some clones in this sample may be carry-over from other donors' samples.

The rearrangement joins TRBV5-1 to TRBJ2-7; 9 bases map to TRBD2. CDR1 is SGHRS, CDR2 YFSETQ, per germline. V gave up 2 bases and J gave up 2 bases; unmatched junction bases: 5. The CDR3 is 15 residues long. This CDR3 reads CASSLASGETYEQYF. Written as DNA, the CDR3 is TGCGCCAGCAGCTTAGCTAGCGGGGAAACCTACGAGCAGTACTTC. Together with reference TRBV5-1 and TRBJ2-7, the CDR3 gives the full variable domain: KAGVTQTPRYLIKTRGQQVTLSCSPISGHRSVSWYQQTPGQGLQFLFEYFSETQRNKGNFPGRFSGRQFSNSRSEMNVSTLELGDSALYLCASSLASGETYEQYFGPGTRLTVT.

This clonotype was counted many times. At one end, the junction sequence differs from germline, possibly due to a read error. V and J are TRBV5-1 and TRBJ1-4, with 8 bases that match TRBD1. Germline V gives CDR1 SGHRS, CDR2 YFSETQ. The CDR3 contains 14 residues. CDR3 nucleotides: TGTGCCAGCAGCTTCGGACAGGGAGGTGAAAAACTGTTTTTT. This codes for CASSFGQGGEKLFF.

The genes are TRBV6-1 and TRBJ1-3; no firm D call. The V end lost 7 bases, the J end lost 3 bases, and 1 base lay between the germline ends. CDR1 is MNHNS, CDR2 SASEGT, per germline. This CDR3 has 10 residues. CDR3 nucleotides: TGTGCCAGCAATGGAAACACCATATATTTT. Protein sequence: CASNGNTIYF.

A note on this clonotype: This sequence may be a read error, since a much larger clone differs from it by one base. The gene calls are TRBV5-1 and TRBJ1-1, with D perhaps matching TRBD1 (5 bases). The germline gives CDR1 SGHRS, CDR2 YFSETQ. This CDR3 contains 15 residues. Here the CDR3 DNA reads TGCGCCAGCGGCTTGGATGGGCAGGGAGACACTGAAGCTTTCTTT. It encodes CASGLDGQGDTEAFF.

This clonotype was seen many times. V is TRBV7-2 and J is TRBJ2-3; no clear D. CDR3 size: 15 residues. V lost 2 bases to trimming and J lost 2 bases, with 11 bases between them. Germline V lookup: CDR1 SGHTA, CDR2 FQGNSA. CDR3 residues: CASSLLLSITDTQYF. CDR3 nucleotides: TGTGCCAGCAGCTTATTACTGTCGATCACAGATACGCAGTATTTT.

Written as DNA, the CDR3 is TGCAGCGTTGAAGAGGCCCTCACAGATACGCAGTATTTT. Protein product: CSVEEALTDTQYF. This chain joins TRBV29-1 and TRBJ2-3; D is undetermined. The V end was cut by 0 bases, the J end by 2 bases, with 6 bases between. The germline V gene has CDR1 SQVTM and CDR2 ANQGSEA. CDR3 length equals 13 residues.

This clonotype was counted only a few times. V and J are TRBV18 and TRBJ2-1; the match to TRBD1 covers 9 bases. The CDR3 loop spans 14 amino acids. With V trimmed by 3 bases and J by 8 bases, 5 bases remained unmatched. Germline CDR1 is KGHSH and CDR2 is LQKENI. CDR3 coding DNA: TGTGCCAGCTCACCCTGGGACAGGGCTGATGAGCAGTTCTTC. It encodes CASSPWDRADEQFF.

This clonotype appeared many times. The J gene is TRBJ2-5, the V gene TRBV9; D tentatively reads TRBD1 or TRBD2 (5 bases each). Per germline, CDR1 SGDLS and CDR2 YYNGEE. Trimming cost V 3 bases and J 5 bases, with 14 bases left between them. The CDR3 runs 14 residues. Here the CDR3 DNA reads TGTGCCAGCAGCGAGGGGAGAAGCGGTGAGACCCAGTACTTC. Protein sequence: CASSEGRSGETQYF.

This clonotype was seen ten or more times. The CDR3 coding sequence is TGTGCCACCAGTGATCTAGATTATTTAGCGGGATCGGGAAATGAGCAGTTCTTC. As protein: CATSDLDYLAGSGNEQFF. The chain combines TRBV24-1 with TRBJ2-1; the match to TRBD2 covers 8 bases. The CDR3 runs 18 residues. Per germline, CDR1 KGHDR and CDR2 SFDVKD. With V trimmed by 3 bases and J by 7 bases, 16 bases remained unmatched.

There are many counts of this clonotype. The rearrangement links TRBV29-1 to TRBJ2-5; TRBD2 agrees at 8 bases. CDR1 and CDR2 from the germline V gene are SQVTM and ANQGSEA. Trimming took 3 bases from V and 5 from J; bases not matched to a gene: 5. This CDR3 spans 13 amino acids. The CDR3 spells CSVDRLAGETQYF. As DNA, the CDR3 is TGCAGCGTTGATAGGTTAGCGGGGGAGACCCAGTACTTC.

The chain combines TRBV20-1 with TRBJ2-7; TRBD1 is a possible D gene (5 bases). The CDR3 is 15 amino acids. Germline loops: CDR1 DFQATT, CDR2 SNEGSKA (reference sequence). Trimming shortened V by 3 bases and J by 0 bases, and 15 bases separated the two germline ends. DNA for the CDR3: TGCAGTGCTAGGGTAGGGGCGTTCAGCTCCTACGAGCAGTACTTC. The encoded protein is CSARVGAFSSYEQYF.

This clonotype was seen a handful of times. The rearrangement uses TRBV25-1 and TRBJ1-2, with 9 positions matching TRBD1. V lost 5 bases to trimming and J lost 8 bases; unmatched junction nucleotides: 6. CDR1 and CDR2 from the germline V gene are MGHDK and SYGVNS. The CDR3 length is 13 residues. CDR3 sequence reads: CASSFTGGRGYTF. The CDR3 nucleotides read TGTGCCAGCAGTTTTACAGGGGGCCGGGGCTACACCTTC.

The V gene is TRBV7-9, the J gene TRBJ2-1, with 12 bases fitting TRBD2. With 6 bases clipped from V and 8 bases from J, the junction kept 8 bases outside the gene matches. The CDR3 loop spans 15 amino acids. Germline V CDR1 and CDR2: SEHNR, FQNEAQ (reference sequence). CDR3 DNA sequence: TGTGCCAGCAGAGATCCTAGCGGGGGGGCCCATGAGCAGTTCTTC. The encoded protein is CASRDPSGGAHEQFF.

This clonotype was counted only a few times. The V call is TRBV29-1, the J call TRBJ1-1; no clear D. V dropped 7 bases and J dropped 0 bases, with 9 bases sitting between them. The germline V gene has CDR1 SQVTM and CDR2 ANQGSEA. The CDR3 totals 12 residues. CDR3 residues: CSAELMNTEAFF. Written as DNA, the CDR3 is TGCAGCGCCGAACTCATGAACACTGAAGCTTTCTTT.

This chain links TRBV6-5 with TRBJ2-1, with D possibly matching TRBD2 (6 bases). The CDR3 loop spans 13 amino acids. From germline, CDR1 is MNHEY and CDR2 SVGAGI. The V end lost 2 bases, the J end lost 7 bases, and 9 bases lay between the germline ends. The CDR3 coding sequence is TGTGCCAGCAGTTACGGAGGGAGGAATGAGCAGTTCTTC. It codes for CASSYGGRNEQFF.

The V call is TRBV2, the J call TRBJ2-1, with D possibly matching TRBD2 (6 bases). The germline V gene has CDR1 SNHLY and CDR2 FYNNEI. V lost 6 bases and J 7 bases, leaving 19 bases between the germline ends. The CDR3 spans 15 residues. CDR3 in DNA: TGTGCCAGCAGGGACACCGGGCCCCGGGGGAATGAGCAGTTCTTC. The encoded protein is CASRDTGPRGNEQFF. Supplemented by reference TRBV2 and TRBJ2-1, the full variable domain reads EPEVTQTPSHQVTQMGQEVILRCVPISNHLYFYWYRQILGQKVEFLVSFYNNEISEKSEIFDDQFSVERPDGSNFTLKIRSTKLEDSAMYFCASRDTGPRGNEQFFGPGTRLTVL.

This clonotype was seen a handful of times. Here the CDR3 DNA reads TGTGCCAGCAGCTTAAATCCCGGACAGGAGAAAGCCCAGTACTTC. It codes for CASSLNPGQEKAQYF. The chain joins TRBV7-3 to TRBJ2-5, with 7 bases identical to TRBD1. The V gene's germline CDR1 is SGHTA and CDR2 FQGTGA. Trimming took 1 base from V and 9 from J; bases not matched to a gene: 11. The CDR3 spans 15 residues.

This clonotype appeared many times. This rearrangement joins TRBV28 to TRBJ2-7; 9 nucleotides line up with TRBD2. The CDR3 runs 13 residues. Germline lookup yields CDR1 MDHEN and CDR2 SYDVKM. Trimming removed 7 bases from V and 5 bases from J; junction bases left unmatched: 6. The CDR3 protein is CASILAGSHEQYF. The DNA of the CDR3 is TGTGCCAGCATCCTAGCGGGAAGCCACGAGCAGTACTTC.

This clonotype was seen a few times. CDR3 DNA sequence: TGTGCCAGCAGTTTAGGGTCTAGCGGGAGCTACGAGCAGTACTTC. This translates into CASSLGSSGSYEQYF. This chain joins TRBV27 and TRBJ2-7; 10 nucleotides match TRBD2. Germline loops: CDR1 MNHEY, CDR2 SMNVEV (reference sequence). This CDR3 has 15 amino acids. J was trimmed by 3 bases and V by 2 bases; bases with no gene match: 4.

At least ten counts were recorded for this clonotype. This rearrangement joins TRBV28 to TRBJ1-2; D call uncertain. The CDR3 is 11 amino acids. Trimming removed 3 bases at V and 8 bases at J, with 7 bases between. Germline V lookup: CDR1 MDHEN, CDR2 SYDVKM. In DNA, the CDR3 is TGTGCCAGCAGTTTCCCCTTCGGCTACACCTTC. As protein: CASSFPFGYTF.

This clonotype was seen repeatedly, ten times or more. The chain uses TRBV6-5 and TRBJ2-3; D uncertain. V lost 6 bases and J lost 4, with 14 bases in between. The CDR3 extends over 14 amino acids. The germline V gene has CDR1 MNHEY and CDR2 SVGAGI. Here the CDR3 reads CASSPVVGPDTQYF. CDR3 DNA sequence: TGTGCCAGCAGCCCGGTAGTCGGGCCAGATACGCAGTATTTT.

The CDR3 nucleotides read TGTGCCAGCAGCAACTTTAGGCAAGGGGACAATCAGCCCCAGCATTTT. As protein: CASSNFRQGDNQPQHF. This chain joins TRBV5-6 and TRBJ1-5, with a tentative D call TRBD1 (5 bases). V was shortened by 4 bases and J by 3 bases, with 17 bases between the two germline ends. Germline V gives CDR1 SGHDT, CDR2 YYEEEE. This CDR3 has 16 amino acids.

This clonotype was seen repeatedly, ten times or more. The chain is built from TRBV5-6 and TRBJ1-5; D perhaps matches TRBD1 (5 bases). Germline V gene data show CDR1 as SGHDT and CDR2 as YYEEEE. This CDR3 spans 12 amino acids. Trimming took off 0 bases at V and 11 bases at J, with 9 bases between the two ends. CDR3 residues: CASSLGGSAQHF. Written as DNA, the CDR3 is TGTGCCAGCAGCTTGGGGGGGTCGGCCCAGCATTTT.

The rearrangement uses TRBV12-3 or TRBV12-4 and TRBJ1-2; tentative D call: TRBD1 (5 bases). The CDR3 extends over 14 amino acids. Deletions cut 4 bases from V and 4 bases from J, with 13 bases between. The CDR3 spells CASSSTGAGYGYTF. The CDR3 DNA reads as TGTGCCAGCAGTTCGACCGGGGCAGGCTATGGCTACACCTTC.

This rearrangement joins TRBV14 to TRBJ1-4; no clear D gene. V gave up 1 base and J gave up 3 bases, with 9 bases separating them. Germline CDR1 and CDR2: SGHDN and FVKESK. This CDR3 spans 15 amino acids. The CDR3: CASSQARLSNEKLFF. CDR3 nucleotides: TGTGCCAGCAGCCAAGCTCGGTTGTCTAATGAAAAACTGTTTTTT.

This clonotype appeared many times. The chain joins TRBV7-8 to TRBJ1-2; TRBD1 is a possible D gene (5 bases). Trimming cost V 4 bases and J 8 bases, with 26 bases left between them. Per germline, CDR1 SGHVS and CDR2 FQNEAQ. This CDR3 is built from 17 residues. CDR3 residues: CASSSIPGPDPRTGYTF. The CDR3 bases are TGTGCCAGCAGCTCAATCCCCGGACCGGATCCCCGGACAGGCTACACCTTC.

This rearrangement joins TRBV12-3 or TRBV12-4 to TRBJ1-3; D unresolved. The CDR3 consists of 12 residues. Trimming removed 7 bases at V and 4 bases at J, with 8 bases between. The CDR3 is CASTRRGNTIYF. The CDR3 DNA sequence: TGTGCCAGCACCCGTAGGGGAAACACCATATATTTT.

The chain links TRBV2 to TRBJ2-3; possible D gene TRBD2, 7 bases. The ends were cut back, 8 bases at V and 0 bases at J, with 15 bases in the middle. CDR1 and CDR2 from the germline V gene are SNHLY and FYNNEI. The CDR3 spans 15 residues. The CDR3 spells CASRRGGYSTDTQYF. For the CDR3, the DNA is TGTGCCAGCCGTAGGGGGGGCTATAGCACAGATACGCAGTATTTT.

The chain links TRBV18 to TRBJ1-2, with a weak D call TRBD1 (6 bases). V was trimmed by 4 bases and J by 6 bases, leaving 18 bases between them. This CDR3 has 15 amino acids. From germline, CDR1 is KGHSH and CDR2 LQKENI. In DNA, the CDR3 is TGTGCCAGCTCACTTATGTCAGGGGAGTCGAATGGCTACACCTTC. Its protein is CASSLMSGESNGYTF. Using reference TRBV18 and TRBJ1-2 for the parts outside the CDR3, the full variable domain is NAGVMQNPRHLVRRRGQEARLRCSPMKGHSHVYWYRQLPEEGLKFMVYLQKENIIDESGMPKERFSAEFPKEGPSILRIQQVVRGDSAAYFCASSLMSGESNGYTFGSGTRLTVV.

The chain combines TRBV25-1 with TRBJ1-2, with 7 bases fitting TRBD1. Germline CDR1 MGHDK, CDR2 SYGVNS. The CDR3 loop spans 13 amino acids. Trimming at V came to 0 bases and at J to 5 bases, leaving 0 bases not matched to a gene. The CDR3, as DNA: TGTGCCAGCAGTGAATACAGGGGGTATGGCTACACCTTC. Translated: CASSEYRGYGYTF.